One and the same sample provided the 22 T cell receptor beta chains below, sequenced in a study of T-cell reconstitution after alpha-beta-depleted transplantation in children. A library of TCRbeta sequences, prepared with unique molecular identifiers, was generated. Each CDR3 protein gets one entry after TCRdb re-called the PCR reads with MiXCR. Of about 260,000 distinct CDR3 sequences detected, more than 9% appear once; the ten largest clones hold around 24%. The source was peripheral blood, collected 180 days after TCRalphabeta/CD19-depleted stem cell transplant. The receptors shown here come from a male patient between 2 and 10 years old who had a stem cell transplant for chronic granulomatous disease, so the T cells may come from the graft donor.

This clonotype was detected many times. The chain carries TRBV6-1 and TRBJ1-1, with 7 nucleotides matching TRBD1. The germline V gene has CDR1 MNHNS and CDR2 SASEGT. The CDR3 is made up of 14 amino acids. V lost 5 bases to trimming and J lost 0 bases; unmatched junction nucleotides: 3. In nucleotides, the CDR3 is TGTGCCAGCAGTCCGGGACAGTTGAACACTGAAGCTTTCTTT. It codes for CASSPGQLNTEAFF.

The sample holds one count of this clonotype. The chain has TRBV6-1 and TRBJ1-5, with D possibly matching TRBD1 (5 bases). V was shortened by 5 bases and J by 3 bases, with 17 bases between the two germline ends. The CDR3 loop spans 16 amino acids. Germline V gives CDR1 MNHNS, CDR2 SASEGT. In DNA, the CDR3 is TGTGCCAGCAGTCGAGACAGCCTATCTACCAATCAGCCCCAGCATTTT. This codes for CASSRDSLSTNQPQHF.

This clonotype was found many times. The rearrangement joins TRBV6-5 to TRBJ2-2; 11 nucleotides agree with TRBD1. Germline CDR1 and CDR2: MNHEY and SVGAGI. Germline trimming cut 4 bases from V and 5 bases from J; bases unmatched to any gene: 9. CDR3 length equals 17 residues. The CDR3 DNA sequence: TGTGCCAGCAGTTCACCCCCGGGACAGGGGGTTACCGGGGAGCTGTTTTTT. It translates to CASSSPPGQGVTGELFF.

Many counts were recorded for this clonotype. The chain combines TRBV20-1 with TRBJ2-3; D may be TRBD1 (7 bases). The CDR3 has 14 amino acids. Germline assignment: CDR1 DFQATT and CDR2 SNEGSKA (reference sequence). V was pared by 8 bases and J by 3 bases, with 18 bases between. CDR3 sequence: CSIPGAGGTDTQYF. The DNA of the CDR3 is TGCAGTATCCCGGGGGCAGGGGGAACAGATACGCAGTATTTT.

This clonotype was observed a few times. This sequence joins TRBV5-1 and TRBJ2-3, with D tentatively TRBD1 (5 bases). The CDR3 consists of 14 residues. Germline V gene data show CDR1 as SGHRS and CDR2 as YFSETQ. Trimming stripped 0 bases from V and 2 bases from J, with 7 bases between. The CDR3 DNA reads TGCGCCAGCAGCTTGGGCAGGGACACAGATACGCAGTATTTT. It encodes CASSLGRDTDTQYF.

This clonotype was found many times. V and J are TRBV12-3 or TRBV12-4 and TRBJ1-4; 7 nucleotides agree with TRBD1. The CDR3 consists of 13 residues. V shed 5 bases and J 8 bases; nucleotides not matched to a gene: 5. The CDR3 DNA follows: TGTGCCAGCAGTCCGGGACAGCCAGAAAAACTGTTTTTT. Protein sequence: CASSPGQPEKLFF.

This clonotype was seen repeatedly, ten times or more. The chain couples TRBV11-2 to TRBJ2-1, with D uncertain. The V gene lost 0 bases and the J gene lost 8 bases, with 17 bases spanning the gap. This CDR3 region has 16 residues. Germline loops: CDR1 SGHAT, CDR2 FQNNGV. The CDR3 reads CASSLDRFASVDEQFF. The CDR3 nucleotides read TGTGCCAGCAGCTTAGATAGATTCGCCAGTGTCGATGAGCAGTTCTTC. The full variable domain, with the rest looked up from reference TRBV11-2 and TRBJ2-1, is EAGVAQSPRYKIIEKRQSVAFWCNPISGHATLYWYQQILGQGPKLLIQFQNNGVVDDSQLPKDRFSAERLKGVDSTLKIQPAKLEDSAVYLCASSLDRFASVDEQFFGPGTRLTVL.

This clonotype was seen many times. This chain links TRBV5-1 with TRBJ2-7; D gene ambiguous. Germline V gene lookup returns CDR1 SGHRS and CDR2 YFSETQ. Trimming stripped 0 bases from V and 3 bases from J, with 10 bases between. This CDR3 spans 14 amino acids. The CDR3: CASSLEAGVYEQYF. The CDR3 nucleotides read TGCGCCAGCAGCTTGGAAGCAGGTGTCTACGAGCAGTACTTC.

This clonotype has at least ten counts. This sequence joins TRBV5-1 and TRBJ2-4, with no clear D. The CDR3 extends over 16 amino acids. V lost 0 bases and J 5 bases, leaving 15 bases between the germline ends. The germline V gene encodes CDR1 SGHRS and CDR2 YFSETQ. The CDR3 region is CASSLGAKPGENIQYF. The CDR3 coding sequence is TGCGCCAGCAGCTTGGGGGCCAAACCCGGCGAAAACATTCAGTACTTC.

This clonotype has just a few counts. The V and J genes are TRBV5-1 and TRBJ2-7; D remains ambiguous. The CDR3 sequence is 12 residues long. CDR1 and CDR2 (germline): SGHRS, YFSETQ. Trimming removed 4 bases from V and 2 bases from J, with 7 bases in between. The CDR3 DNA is TGCGCCAGCAGCACCGGACCCTACGAGCAGTACTTC. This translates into CASSTGPYEQYF.

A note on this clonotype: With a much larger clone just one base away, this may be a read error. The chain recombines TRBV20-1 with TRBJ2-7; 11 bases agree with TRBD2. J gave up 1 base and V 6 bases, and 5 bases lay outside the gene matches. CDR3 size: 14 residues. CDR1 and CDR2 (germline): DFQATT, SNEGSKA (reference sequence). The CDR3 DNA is TGCAGTGCACCAACTAGCGGGAGATCCTACGAGCAGTACTTC. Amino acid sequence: CSAPTSGRSYEQYF.

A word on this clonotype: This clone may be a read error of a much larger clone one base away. DNA for the CDR3: TGCGCCAGCAGACAAGTGGGGACAGGGTCAACTAATGAAAAACTGTTTTTT. It specifies CASRQVGTGSTNEKLFF. V gene TRBV4-1 combines with J gene TRBJ1-4; 9 nucleotides agree with TRBD1. Germline lookup yields CDR1 MGHRA and CDR2 YSYEKL. This CDR3 region has 17 residues.

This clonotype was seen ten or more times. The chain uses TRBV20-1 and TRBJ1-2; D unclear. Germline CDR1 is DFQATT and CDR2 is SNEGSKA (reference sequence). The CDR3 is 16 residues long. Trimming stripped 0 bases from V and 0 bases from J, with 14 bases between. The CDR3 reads CSARDLGELANYGYTF. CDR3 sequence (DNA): TGCAGTGCTAGAGATCTTGGAGAGCTAGCTAACTATGGCTACACCTTC.

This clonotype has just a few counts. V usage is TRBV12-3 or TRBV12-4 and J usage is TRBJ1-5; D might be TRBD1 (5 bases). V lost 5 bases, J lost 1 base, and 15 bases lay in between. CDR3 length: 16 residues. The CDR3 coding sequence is TGTGCCAGCAGTCCCTGGGGGGGGGTGAGCAATCAGCCCCAGCATTTT. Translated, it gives CASSPWGGVSNQPQHF.

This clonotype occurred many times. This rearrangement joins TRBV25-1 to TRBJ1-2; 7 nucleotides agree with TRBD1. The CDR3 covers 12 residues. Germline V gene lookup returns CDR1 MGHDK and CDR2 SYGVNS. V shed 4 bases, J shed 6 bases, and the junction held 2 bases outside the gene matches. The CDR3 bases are TGTGCCAGCAGTGCAGGGACAGATGGCTACACCTTC. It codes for CASSAGTDGYTF.

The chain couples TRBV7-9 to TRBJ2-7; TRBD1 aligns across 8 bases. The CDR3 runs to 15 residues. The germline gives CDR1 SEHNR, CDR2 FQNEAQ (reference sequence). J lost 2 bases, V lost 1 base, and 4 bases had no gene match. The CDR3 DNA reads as TGTGCCAGCAGCTTAGAGGGACAGGCTACCTACGAGCAGTACTTC. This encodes CASSLEGQATYEQYF.

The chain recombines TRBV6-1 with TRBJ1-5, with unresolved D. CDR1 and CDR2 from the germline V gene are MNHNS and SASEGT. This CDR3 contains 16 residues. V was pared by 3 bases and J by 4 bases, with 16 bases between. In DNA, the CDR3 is TGTGCCAGCAGTGAGATCCCTAGGGCCACTAATCAGCCCCAGCATTTT. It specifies CASSEIPRATNQPQHF.

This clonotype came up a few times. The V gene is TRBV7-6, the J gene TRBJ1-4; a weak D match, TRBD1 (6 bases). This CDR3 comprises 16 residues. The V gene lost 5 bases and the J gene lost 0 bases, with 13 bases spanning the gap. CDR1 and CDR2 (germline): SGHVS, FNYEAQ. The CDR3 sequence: CASSHRGAATNEKLFF. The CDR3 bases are TGTGCCAGCAGCCACCGGGGGGCTGCAACTAATGAAAAACTGTTTTTT.

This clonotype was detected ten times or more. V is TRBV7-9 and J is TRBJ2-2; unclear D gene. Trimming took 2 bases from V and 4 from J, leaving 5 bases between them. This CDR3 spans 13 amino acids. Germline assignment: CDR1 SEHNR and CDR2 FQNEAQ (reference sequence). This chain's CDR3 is CASSLMVTGELFF. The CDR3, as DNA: TGTGCCAGCAGCTTAATGGTCACCGGGGAGCTGTTTTTT.

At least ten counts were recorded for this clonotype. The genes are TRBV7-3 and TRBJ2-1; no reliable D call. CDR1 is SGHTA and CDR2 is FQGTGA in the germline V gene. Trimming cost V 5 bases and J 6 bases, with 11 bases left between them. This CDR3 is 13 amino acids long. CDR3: CASSLRVGNEQFF. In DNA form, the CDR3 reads TGTGCCAGCAGCCTACGGGTCGGCAATGAGCAGTTCTTC.

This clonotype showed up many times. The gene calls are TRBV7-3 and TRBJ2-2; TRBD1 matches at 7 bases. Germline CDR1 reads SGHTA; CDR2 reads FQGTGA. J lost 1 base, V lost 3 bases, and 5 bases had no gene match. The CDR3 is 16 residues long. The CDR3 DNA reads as TGTGCCAGCAGCTTGACCCGGACAGGGAACACCGGGGAGCTGTTTTTT. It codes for CASSLTRTGNTGELFF.

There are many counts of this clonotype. Here the CDR3 reads CASSKSLRLSGGQETQYF. Written as DNA, the CDR3 is TGTGCCAGCAGCAAATCACTGCGGCTTAGCGGGGGACAAGAGACCCAGTACTTC. V is TRBV21-1 and J is TRBJ2-5; the D call TRBD2 from the table was never checked on the DNA. TRBV21-1 is noted as a pseudogene. CDR3 size: 18 residues.